Listed below are T cell receptor beta chains from one sample, sequenced in a study of radiation and T cells in renal cell carcinoma. Method: immunoSEQ multiplex PCR; TCRdb's copy keeps in-frame clones and lacks some. The table includes fewer than 150,000 clones, around 90% detected once. Sequencing used blood, obtained from a patient whose treatment included radiotherapy and nephrectomy. The source of these receptors is a woman in her 70s with renal cell carcinoma. Both conserved end residues are part of each CDR3. D genes are given only for firm matches. Only part of the rows carry a size: once, few, many, or a class if the clone is expanded.

abundance	d_gene	v_gene	j_gene	CDR3aa	CDR3nt
.	TRBD2	TRBV30	TRBJ2-3	CAWSVGGTSTDTQYF	TGTGCCTGGAGTGTCGGGGGGACCTCCACAGATACGCAGTATTTT
.	.	TRBV10-3	TRBJ1-1	CAISWGPMNTEAFF	TGTGCCATCAGTTGGGGACCGATGAACACTGAAGCTTTCTTT
few	.	TRBV7-9	TRBJ1-1	CASSLDAGAFF	TGTGCCAGCAGCTTGGACGCCGGGGCTTTCTTT
.	.	TRBV6-1	TRBJ2-1	CASSVTDGGYNEQFF	TGTGCCAGCAGTGTGACGGACGGCGGCTACAATGAGCAGTTCTTC
.	.	TRBV5-1	TRBJ1-4	CASSSGVILSEKLFF	TGCGCCAGCAGCTCGGGGGTTATATTAAGCGAAAAACTGTTTTTT
.	.	TRBV7-2	TRBJ2-1	CASSLVQGSSYNEQFF	TGTGCCAGCAGCTTAGTTCAGGGGAGCTCCTACAATGAGCAGTTCTTC
.	.	TRBV11-2	TRBJ2-4	CASSLGGSIQYF	TGTGCCAGCAGCTTAGGAGGAAGCATTCAGTACTTC
once	.	TRBV2	TRBJ1-2	CASSEGLHSYGYTF	TGTGCCAGCAGTGAAGGGCTACATTCCTATGGCTACACCTTC
.	.	TRBV11-1	TRBJ2-3	CASSLSPWTGVSTDTQYF	TGTGCCAGCAGCTTATCCCCTTGGACTGGAGTTAGCACAGATACGCAGTATTTT
.	.	TRBV21-1	TRBJ2-1	CASSKEGRDHEQFF	TGTGCCAGCAGCAAAGAGGGCAGGGACCATGAGCAGTTCTTC
once	TRBD1	TRBV19	TRBJ2-3	CASSPQRWTGGSDTQYF	TGTGCCAGTAGTCCCCAACGGTGGACAGGGGGTTCGGATACGCAGTATTTT
.	.	TRBV25-1	TRBJ1-5	CASSESGRSSNQPQHF	TGTGCCAGCAGTGAATCTGGCAGAAGTAGCAATCAGCCCCAGCATTTT
.	TRBD1	TRBV10-3	TRBJ2-2	CASHPGQASTGELFF	TGTGCCTCGCACCCGGGACAGGCCTCTACCGGGGAGCTGTTTTTT
.	.	TRBV4-1	TRBJ1-1	CASSPDTHIRGGTEAFF	TGCGCCAGCAGCCCAGACACCCATATTCGGGGGGGGACTGAAGCTTTCTTT
.	.	TRBV5-1	TRBJ2-7	CASSLGGSSYEQYF	TGCGCCAGCAGCTTGGGTGGCAGTTCCTACGAGCAGTACTTC
.	.	TRBV6-1	TRBJ1-6	CASSVIGRFNSPLHF	TGTGCCAGCAGTGTGATAGGGAGGTTTAATTCACCCCTCCACTTT
.	TRBD1	TRBV5-4	TRBJ2-7	CASSPGRDRGACEQYF	TGTGCCAGCAGCCCTGGCCGGGACAGGGGAGCCTGCGAGCAGTACTTC
.	.	TRBV7-9	TRBJ1-2	CASTAEPNYGYTF	TGTGCCAGCACTGCGGAACCTAACTATGGCTACACCTTC
.	TRBD2	TRBV27	TRBJ2-4	CASSLGPIAGGSINIQYF	TGTGCCAGCAGTTTAGGGCCCATAGCGGGGGGATCTATAAACATTCAGTACTTC
.	.	TRBV29-1	TRBJ2-7	CSVESRGSYEQYF	TGCAGCGTTGAAAGCCGGGGCTCCTACGAGCAGTACTTC
.	.	TRBV5-1	TRBJ1-2	CASSLSGEGYTF	TGCGCCAGCAGCTTGTCAGGGGAGGGCTACACCTTC
.	.	TRBV9	TRBJ1-3	CASSVEVSFGNTIYF	TGTGCCAGCAGCGTAGAAGTTTCTTTTGGAAACACCATATATTTT
.	TRBD1	TRBV5-1	TRBJ1-4	CASSSTGSTNEKLFF	TGCGCCAGCAGCTCGACAGGGTCAACTAATGAAAAACTGTTTTTT
.	.	TRBV7-6	TRBJ1-1	CASSSQGGTEAFF	TGTGCCAGCAGCTCGCAAGGGGGCACTGAAGCTTTCTTT